These 14 T cell receptor beta chains came from one sample sequenced in a study of T-cell reconstitution after alpha-beta-depleted transplantation in children. Unique molecular identifiers were built into the TCRbeta library. Each CDR3 protein gets one entry after TCRdb re-called the PCR reads with MiXCR. The table records about 830,000 distinct CDR3 sequences, roughly 15% of them present only once. Specimen: PBMCs, mostly from graft donor cells, collected 360 days after TCRalphabeta/CD19-depleted stem cell transplant. These receptor sequences come from a male patient between 5 and 17 years old who had a stem cell transplant for acute lymphoblastic leukemia, so the T cells may come from the graft donor.

This sequence joins TRBV20-1 and TRBJ1-5; 8 nucleotides agree with TRBD1. V dropped 4 bases and J dropped 0; count of bases not matched to a gene: 11. Germline CDR1 reads DFQATT; CDR2 reads SNEGSKA (reference sequence). The CDR3 extends over 17 amino acids. This CDR3 is CSAMGDRGPLSNQPQHF. CDR3 DNA sequence: TGCAGTGCTATGGGTGACAGGGGTCCCCTTAGCAATCAGCCCCAGCATTTT.

In this sample, this clonotype turned up a few times. The chain recombines TRBV6-5 with TRBJ2-1, with 7 bases lining up with TRBD2. Germline loops: CDR1 MNHEY, CDR2 SVGAGI. With V trimmed by 2 bases and J by 6 bases, 10 bases remained unmatched. CDR3 length: 16 residues. The CDR3 is CASSYPRSGGGNEQFF. DNA for the CDR3: TGTGCCAGCAGTTACCCTCGGTCTGGGGGGGGCAATGAGCAGTTCTTC.

The chain uses TRBV7-6 and TRBJ1-2, with TRBD1 identical over 10 bases. This CDR3 has 15 residues. J lost 6 bases, V lost 5 bases, and 9 bases had no gene match. CDR1 is SGHVS, CDR2 FNYEAQ, per germline. In nucleotides, the CDR3 is TGTGCCAGCAGCCCTAGGACAGGGGGTAGGGATGGCTACACCTTC. Translation: CASSPRTGGRDGYTF.

This clonotype was detected many times. The chain recombines TRBV29-1 with TRBJ2-1; D perhaps matches TRBD2 (6 bases). V was clipped by 3 bases and J by 12 bases, with 12 bases between them. Germline V gene lookup returns CDR1 SQVTM and CDR2 ANQGSEA. The CDR3 consists of 11 residues. As DNA, the CDR3 is TGCAGCGTTGAGTGGGGACTTTGGCAGTTCTTC. Protein: CSVEWGLWQFF.

This clonotype occurred many times. The chain combines TRBV7-2 with TRBJ2-6; no clear D gene. The CDR3 has 17 residues. Trimming removed 3 bases from V and 0 bases from J, with 12 bases in between. Germline V gene data show CDR1 as SGHTA and CDR2 as FQGNSA. Here the CDR3 DNA reads TGTGCCAGCAGCTTTGGCCCGATACACTCTGGGGCCAACGTCCTGACTTTC. Protein: CASSFGPIHSGANVLTF.

This clonotype was counted a few times. This sequence joins TRBV4-1 and TRBJ2-2; no firm D call. CDR3 length equals 14 residues. Germline CDR1 MGHRA, CDR2 YSYEKL. Trimming removed 2 bases at V and 6 bases at J, with 10 bases between. The CDR3 loop reads CASSQHNQAGELFF. The CDR3 bases are TGCGCCAGCAGCCAACACAATCAGGCCGGGGAGCTGTTTTTT.

This clonotype was counted many times. The chain has TRBV18 and TRBJ2-3, with 14 positions matching TRBD2. The CDR3 consists of 18 residues. Germline values: CDR1 KGHSH, CDR2 LQKENI. Germline trimming cut 2 bases from V and 4 bases from J; bases unmatched to any gene: 8. CDR3 sequence reads: CASSPMTSGRARPDTQYF. The CDR3 DNA is TGTGCCAGCTCACCAATGACTAGCGGGAGGGCCCGACCAGATACGCAGTATTTT. Full variable domain (rest looked up from reference TRBV18 and TRBJ2-3): NAGVMQNPRHLVRRRGQEARLRCSPMKGHSHVYWYRQLPEEGLKFMVYLQKENIIDESGMPKERFSAEFPKEGPSILRIQQVVRGDSAAYFCASSPMTSGRARPDTQYFGPGTRLTVL.

This clonotype came up many times. This sequence joins TRBV5-4 and TRBJ2-5, with D unresolved. There are 14 residues in the CDR3. The V end lost 0 bases, the J end lost 1 base, and 7 bases lay between the germline ends. CDR1 and CDR2 (germline): SGHNT, YYREEE (reference sequence). The CDR3 reads CASSLGRFQETQYF. The CDR3 DNA follows: TGTGCCAGCAGCTTGGGGCGTTTCCAAGAGACCCAGTACTTC.

This chain uses TRBV5-6 with TRBJ2-5; tentatively, D is TRBD2 (5 bases). Trimming left V 1 base short and J 6 bases short, with 19 bases between. There are 16 residues in the CDR3. Germline assignment: CDR1 SGHDT and CDR2 YYEEEE. CDR3 protein: CASSLSRLLAQKTQYF. The CDR3 DNA is TGTGCCAGCAGCTTGTCTCGCCTCCTAGCCCAGAAGACCCAGTACTTC.

There are a few counts of this clonotype. The chain combines TRBV5-1 with TRBJ2-7; D not resolved. Trimming cost V 0 bases and J 5 bases, with 12 bases left between them. The germline V gene has CDR1 SGHRS and CDR2 YFSETQ. The CDR3 runs to 14 residues. CDR3 in amino acids: CASSLVSPPHEQYF. In DNA form, the CDR3 reads TGCGCCAGCAGCTTGGTTAGCCCTCCGCACGAGCAGTACTTC.

A few counts support this clonotype. The chain couples TRBV7-3 to TRBJ2-3, with a possible D match to TRBD1 (6 bases). Between the trimmed V and J ends, which lost 5 bases and 4 bases, there was a span of 19 bases. This CDR3 has 16 residues. Germline CDR1 and CDR2: SGHTA and FQGTGA. Written as DNA, the CDR3 is TGTGCCAGCAGCCCCAGGGACACTTATACCCCAGATACGCAGTATTTT. Its protein is CASSPRDTYTPDTQYF.

This clonotype was counted only a few times. The rearrangement joins TRBV12-3 or TRBV12-4 to TRBJ2-7; no firm D call. The CDR3 consists of 13 residues. Trimming took off 4 bases at V and 5 bases at J, with 12 bases between the two ends. CDR3: CASSSRLDHEQYF. DNA for the CDR3: TGTGCCAGCAGTTCCCGGCTCGACCACGAGCAGTACTTC.

The chain links TRBV20-1 to TRBJ2-7; 7 bases fit TRBD1. V shed 4 bases, J shed 6 bases, and the junction held 6 bases outside the gene matches. From germline, CDR1 is DFQATT and CDR2 SNEGSKA (reference sequence). This CDR3 is built from 12 residues. The CDR3 coding sequence is TGCAGTGCTATACAGGGGTACCGCGAGCAGTACTTC. Protein sequence: CSAIQGYREQYF.

This clonotype has at least ten counts. The V and J genes are TRBV12-3 or TRBV12-4 and TRBJ1-5; TRBD1 agrees at 8 bases. The CDR3 contains 15 residues. With 3 bases clipped from V and 1 base from J, the junction kept 2 bases outside the gene matches. The chain's CDR3 is CASSFTGGSNQPQHF. The CDR3 DNA sequence: TGTGCCAGCAGTTTCACAGGGGGAAGCAATCAGCCCCAGCATTTT.